The next 21 T cell receptor beta chains were all read from a single sample in a study of spatial heterogeneity in lung cancer. Documented time point: sample taken at primary tumor resection. Each CDR3 protein is one row after TCRdb ran MiXCR on the 5' RACE reads. The sample lists some 16,000 distinct CDR3 sequences; around 3.3% were seen once. The specimen was normal lung tissue next to the tumor, collected at surgery. The receptors here all came from a male donor with early-stage non-small cell lung cancer.

This clonotype occurred many times. A library made for alpha chains picked up this beta chain off target, so its size means little. J is TRBJ2-7 and V is TRBV13, with 7 bases aligning to TRBD1. Germline-derived CDR1 and CDR2 are PRHDT and FYEKMQ (reference sequence). This CDR3 spans 14 amino acids. The trim removed 4 bases at V and 4 bases at J, leaving 7 bases unmatched. Here the CDR3 reads CASSSSGTVYEQYF. The CDR3 nucleotides read TGTGCCAGCAGCTCATCCGGGACAGTTTACGAGCAGTACTTC.

This clonotype was recorded many times. Because this beta chain is a stray read in a library intended to capture alpha chains, its abundance should not be given much weight. The CDR3, as DNA: TGTGCCAGCAGCTTAGGGACAGGGCCGAACACCGGGGAGCTGTTTTTT. It codes for CASSLGTGPNTGELFF. The gene calls are TRBV7-3 and TRBJ2-2, with 9 bases identical to TRBD1. V was clipped by 2 bases and J by 0 bases; unmatched bases: 1. CDR1 SGHTA and CDR2 FQGTGA come from the germline V gene. This CDR3 has 16 residues.

A word on this clonotype: With the library built for alpha chains, this beta chain is off target and its frequency is not meaningful. The rearrangement uses TRBV6-1 and TRBJ1-2; the D gene is possibly TRBD1 (5 bases). With 6 bases removed from V and 3 bases from J, the gap between germline ends came to 11 bases. This CDR3 spans 13 amino acids. The germline CDR1 and CDR2 sequences are MNHNS and SASEGT. This CDR3 is CASSRDGYYGYTF. The DNA for the CDR3 is TGTGCCAGCAGCCGGGACGGCTACTATGGCTACACCTTC.

This clonotype was seen ten or more times. This beta chain is a stray sequence in a library constructed for alpha chains; its clone size is not meaningful. This rearrangement joins TRBV10-3 to TRBJ1-2, with D possibly TRBD1 on 6 matching bases. V was shortened by 3 bases and J by 8 bases, with 13 bases between the two germline ends. This CDR3 is built from 13 residues. The V gene's germline CDR1 is ENHRY and CDR2 SYGVKD. The CDR3, as DNA: TGTGCCATCAGTGACGGTCCAGACAGGGGCTACACCTTC. This translates into CAISDGPDRGYTF.

This clonotype is labeled medium-sized. Since it is a stray read in a library aimed at alpha chains, this beta chain has a size that is not meaningful. This chain joins TRBV29-1 and TRBJ1-1; D possibly corresponds to TRBD1 (5 bases). The V gene's germline CDR1 is SQVTM and CDR2 ANQGSEA. The V end was cut by 3 bases, the J end by 5 bases, with 16 bases between. The CDR3 loop spans 14 amino acids. In nucleotides, the CDR3 is TGCAGCGTTGACGCGACAGCGAGCGGGACTGAAGCTTTCTTT. Its translation: CSVDATASGTEAFF.

Ten or more counts support this clonotype. Found in a library prepared for alpha chains, this beta chain is an off-target read, and its abundance has little meaning. The chain is built from TRBV20-1 and TRBJ1-1; perhaps TRBD1 as D (5 bases). This CDR3 contains 13 residues. Trimming removed 5 bases from V and 1 base from J, with 11 bases in between. CDR1 is DFQATT and CDR2 is SNEGSKA in the germline V gene (reference sequence). The CDR3, as DNA: TGCAGTGCTTCGGGACGGGAGAACACTGAAGCTTTCTTT. It is translated as CSASGRENTEAFF.

This clonotype came up many times. Since the library was made to target alpha chains, this beta chain is a stray read and its abundance is not meaningful. The V gene is TRBV6-2 or TRBV6-3, the J gene TRBJ2-5; TRBD2 matches at 16 bases. There are 17 residues in the CDR3. V shed 6 bases, J shed 4 bases, and the junction held 8 bases outside the gene matches. Germline assignment: CDR1 MNHEY and CDR2 SVGEGT. The CDR3 sequence is CASSPGTSGRDRETQYF. The CDR3 nucleotides read TGTGCCAGCAGCCCTGGGACTAGCGGGAGGGACCGAGAGACCCAGTACTTC.

This clonotype is judged medium-sized. A library prepared for alpha chains yielded this beta chain as an off-target read; its size is of little meaning. The chain is built from TRBV3-1 and TRBJ2-7; TRBD2 is a possible D gene (6 bases). CDR3 length: 13 amino acids. In germline, CDR1 is LGHDT, CDR2 YNNKEL (reference sequence). CDR3 sequence reads: CAAGGASFYEQYF. CDR3 coding DNA: TGTGCTGCGGGCGGGGCTAGTTTCTACGAGCAGTACTTC.

This clonotype came up many times. Since it is a stray read in a library aimed at alpha chains, this beta chain has a size that is not meaningful. This chain links TRBV5-6 with TRBJ2-6; 8 positions match TRBD2. CDR1 is SGHDT, CDR2 YYEEEE, per germline. The CDR3 is 20 amino acids. V was clipped by 2 bases and J by 0 bases; unmatched bases: 13. The CDR3 reads CASSFAGGRLSLSGANVLTF. DNA for the CDR3: TGTGCCAGCAGCTTCGCGGGGGGCAGGCTCTCTCTCTCTGGGGCCAACGTCCTGACTTTC.

At least ten counts were recorded for this clonotype. A library made for alpha chains picked up this beta chain off target, so its size means little. V usage is TRBV4-3 and J usage is TRBJ2-3, with D uncertain. Germline V gives CDR1 LGHNA, CDR2 YSLEER. V was cut by 1 base and J by 2 bases, with 7 bases left in between. The CDR3 is 14 amino acids. The CDR3 sequence is CASSQGLDTDTQYF. The CDR3 DNA reads TGCGCCAGCAGCCAAGGACTCGACACAGATACGCAGTATTTT.

The sample holds many counts of this clonotype. The library was built for alpha chains, so this beta chain is an off-target read and its size means little. The genes are TRBV7-2 and TRBJ2-2; a possible D gene is TRBD2 (6 bases). The germline V gene has CDR1 SGHTA and CDR2 FQGNSA. This CDR3 region has 15 residues. V was shortened by 5 bases and J by 5 bases, with 15 bases between the two germline ends. The CDR3 region has the DNA TGTGCCAGCAGCCCTCAAGGGGCGGGGACCGGGGAGCTGTTTTTT. Its translation is CASSPQGAGTGELFF. Based on the CDR3 plus reference TRBV7-2 and TRBJ2-2, the full variable domain is GAGVSQSPSNKVTEKGKDVELRCDPISGHTALYWYRQSLGQGLEFLIYFQGNSAPDKSGLPSDRFSAERTGGSVSTLTIQRTQQEDSAVYLCASSPQGAGTGELFFGEGSRLTVL.

This clonotype has at least ten counts. With the library built for alpha chains, this beta chain is off target and its frequency is not meaningful. This chain joins TRBV7-2 and TRBJ2-5; maybe TRBD2 (5 bases). Trimming shortened V by 5 bases and J by 4 bases, and 14 bases separated the two germline ends. Per the germline V gene, CDR1 is SGHTA and CDR2 is FQGNSA. The CDR3 runs 14 residues. The CDR3 protein is CASSPGMWGETQYF. Written as DNA, the CDR3 is TGTGCCAGCAGCCCCGGGATGTGGGGAGAGACCCAGTACTTC.

This clonotype was counted ten times or more. This beta chain represents an off-target read in a library built for alpha chains; its size is of limited meaning. V gene TRBV5-1 combines with J gene TRBJ2-3; no definite D call. The CDR3 loop spans 13 amino acids. Germline assignment: CDR1 SGHRS and CDR2 YFSETQ. V was clipped by 5 bases and J by 0 bases, with 7 bases between them. The CDR3 nucleotides read TGCGCCAGCAGGCGCAGAAGCACAGATACGCAGTATTTT. It encodes CASRRRSTDTQYF.

This clonotype was found many times. A library prepared for alpha chains yielded this beta chain as an off-target read; its size is of little meaning. V gene TRBV12-3 or TRBV12-4 combines with J gene TRBJ1-3; D call uncertain. The CDR3 has 13 residues. V lost 2 bases, J lost 4 bases, and 6 bases lay in between. CDR3 amino acids: CASSLYGGNTIYF. The CDR3 nucleotides are TGTGCCAGCAGTTTATACGGGGGAAACACCATATATTTT.

This clonotype has ten or more counts. This beta chain is an unintended read in a library built for alpha chains; its size means little. The rearrangement links TRBV24-1 to TRBJ2-3, with a tentative D call TRBD1 (5 bases). Germline CDR1 reads KGHDR; CDR2 reads SFDVKD. This CDR3 spans 16 amino acids. V dropped 3 bases and J dropped 3 bases, with 15 bases sitting between them. The CDR3 bases are TGTGCCACCAGTGATCCTCAGGGTATGGAAACAGATACGCAGTATTTT. This translates into CATSDPQGMETDTQYF.

This clonotype was counted at least ten times. The library was built for alpha chains, so this beta chain is an off-target read and its size means little. The chain links TRBV6-2 or TRBV6-3 to TRBJ2-4, with 11 bases fitting TRBD2. Per germline, CDR1 MNHEY and CDR2 SVGEGT. Trimming cost V 5 bases and J 0 bases; bases outside gene matches: 6. The CDR3 is 17 residues long. The CDR3 protein is CASSLLAGGLAKNIQYF. The DNA of the CDR3 is TGTGCCAGCAGTCTGCTAGCGGGAGGACTAGCCAAAAACATTCAGTACTTC.

This clonotype was observed many times. This beta chain is off target for a library built for alpha chains, so its abundance means little. The chain joins TRBV10-3 to TRBJ2-5; 9 bases agree with TRBD1. The CDR3 has 15 amino acids. Germline V gene lookup returns CDR1 ENHRY and CDR2 SYGVKD. V was clipped by 4 bases and J by 3 bases; unmatched bases: 6. In nucleotides, the CDR3 is TGTGCCATCAGTGGTTCTACAGGGGGCGAAGAGACCCAGTACTTC. Translation: CAISGSTGGEETQYF.

At least ten counts were recorded for this clonotype. The library was designed around alpha chains, so this beta chain is a stray read whose abundance carries little weight. This chain joins TRBV9 and TRBJ2-3; D might be TRBD1 or TRBD2, each matching 5 bases. The CDR3 extends over 16 amino acids. Trimming left V 4 bases short and J 6 bases short, with 21 bases between. CDR1 and CDR2 from the germline V gene are SGDLS and YYNGEE. CDR3 protein: CASSLGSGLAGDTQYF. The DNA for the CDR3 is TGTGCCAGCAGCCTCGGCTCGGGGCTAGCTGGGGATACGCAGTATTTT.

The sample holds many counts of this clonotype. This beta chain slipped into a library made for alpha chains as a stray read, so its size is not meaningful. This sequence joins TRBV7-2 and TRBJ2-5; 9 nucleotides match TRBD2. CDR1 is SGHTA and CDR2 is FQGNSA in the germline V gene. The CDR3 sequence is 14 residues long. The V and J ends lost 11 bases and 4 bases, in that order; junction bases with no gene match: 11. CDR3 nucleotide sequence: TGTGCCTCCACGCGGCGGGAGGGCCCAGAGACCCAGTACTTC. Amino acids: CASTRREGPETQYF.

This clonotype was observed at least ten times. This beta chain was picked up by a library intended for alpha chains and is off target, so its count carries little meaning. The CDR3: CSVVNLHSSTDTQYF. DNA for the CDR3: TGCAGCGTTGTCAACTTACACTCTAGCACAGATACGCAGTATTTT. V usage is TRBV29-1 and J usage is TRBJ2-3; D unresolved. The germline gives CDR1 SQVTM, CDR2 ANQGSEA. CDR3 length equals 15 residues. V was trimmed by 4 bases and J by 0 bases, leaving 14 bases between them.

This clonotype was seen repeatedly, ten times or more. As an off-target read in a library built for alpha chains, this beta chain has a frequency of little significance. The chain uses TRBV9 and TRBJ2-4; possibly TRBD1 for D (6 bases). V lost 4 bases and J lost 3, with 14 bases in between. Germline V gives CDR1 SGDLS, CDR2 YYNGEE. The CDR3 contains 15 residues. Here the CDR3 DNA reads TGTGCCAGCAGCAGAGGGGGACACGGCAAAAACATTCAGTACTTC. Its protein is CASSRGGHGKNIQYF.